This TCR beta chain was captured in a study of T-cell memory formation after mild COVID-19. This CDR3 comprises 12 residues. The germline CDR1 and CDR2 sequences are MNHEY and SVGEGT. This clonotype was counted only a few times. At one of its ends the junction is not consistent with the germline gene, which may arise from a read error. TCRdb fed the 5' RACE reads into MiXCR, producing one record per CDR3 protein. The sample lists some 350,000 distinct CDR3 sequences; 10% to 15% were seen once. The sample was PBMCs or a T cell subset sorted from them (not recorded which). This receptor was obtained from a man aged 18 to 35 who had mild COVID-19 (a few samples of this study predate the infection). Cell type and time point are not known. V usage is TRBV6-2 or TRBV6-3 and J usage is TRBJ2-7; no reliable D call. This CDR3 reads CASSYSDDLRDF. CDR3 DNA sequence: TGTGCCAGCAGTTACTCTGACGACCTTCGGGACTTC.